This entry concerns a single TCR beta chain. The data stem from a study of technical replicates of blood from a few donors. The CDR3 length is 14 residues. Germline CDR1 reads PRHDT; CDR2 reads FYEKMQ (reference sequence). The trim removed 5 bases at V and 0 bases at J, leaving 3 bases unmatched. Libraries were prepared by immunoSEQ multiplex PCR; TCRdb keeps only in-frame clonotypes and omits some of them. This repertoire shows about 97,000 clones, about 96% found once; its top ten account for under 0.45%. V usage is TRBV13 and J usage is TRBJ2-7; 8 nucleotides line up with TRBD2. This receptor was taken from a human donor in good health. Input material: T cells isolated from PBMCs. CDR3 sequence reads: CASSPSGGSYEQYF. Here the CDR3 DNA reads TGTGCCAGCAGCCCGAGCGGGGGCTCCTACGAGCAGTACTTC.